The entry below gives a single T cell receptor beta chain sequence along with its context. What it recognizes is unknown. At one end the junction does not follow the germline gene, possibly because of a read error. Total RNA amounts of at least 5.5 micrograms were extracted per sample. Germline V gene sequence: CDR1 SSHAT, CDR2 FNYEAQ (reference sequence). This CDR3 region has 15 residues. The sample comes from a study of blood T cells in healthy people across ages. Regarding the study as a whole: Relative to aged donors, long-lived donors carried more naive CD4+ cells and displayed higher diversity.

Together with a sample-barcoded 5' primer, a J-beta primer mix was included in a second PCR lasting roughly 6 to 12 cycles. Each CDR3 protein is one row after TCRdb ran MiXCR on the 5' RACE reads. The repertoire holds roughly 860,000 distinct CDR3 sequences, with 62% as singletons. This receptor was identified in a young man in good health. Sequenced input: blood. The J gene is TRBJ2-7, the V gene TRBV7-7; D is possibly TRBD1 or TRBD2 (6 bases each). CDR3 coding DNA: TGTGCTAGCAGCTTCCCGGGGGCCAGTGACTACGAGCAGTACTTC. This translates into CASSFPGASDYEQYF.